Given below is one T cell receptor beta chain in context. Deletions cut 5 bases from V and 4 bases from J, with 15 bases between. The CDR3 is made up of 16 amino acids. In germline, CDR1 is LNHNV, CDR2 YYDKDF (reference sequence). Enrolled through a virtual design, the participants were between roughly 18 and 90 years of age and came from under 30 US areas. Participant reports of clinical history set cohort assignment. As originally analysed: Scientists estimated how many nucleated cells there were by amplifying reference gene primers. The repertoire was sequenced with immunoSEQ multiplex PCR; TCRdb's copy has only in-frame clones and lacks some. V, J and clone size were drawn from that table, and D and trimming were deduced from the DNA. Found here are roughly 250,000 clones, around nine tenths of them singletons; the top ten hold 2.5% to 3.5%. The sample comes from a study of blood T cell repertoires in COVID-19. Study-level background: T cells, B-cell-depleted T cells, or PBMCs supplied cDNA or gDNA.

Sequencing was done on a sample of PBMCs or T cells enriched from blood (not recorded which). This rearrangement joins TRBV15 to TRBJ2-6; a possible D gene is TRBD2 (5 bases). The source is a woman between 40 and 50 years old who had been exposed to COVID-19. The CDR3 coding sequence is TGTGCCACCAGCTCGGGGTTGGCTTACGGGGCCAACGTCCTGACTTTC. Translating gives CATSSGLAYGANVLTF.